A selection of T cell receptor beta chains follows, all from one sample in a study of T-cell reconstitution after alpha-beta-depleted transplantation in children. TCRdb independently ran MiXCR on the PCR reads; one entry per CDR3 protein. Of about 540,000 distinct CDR3 sequences listed, approximately 16% were seen once; the top ten hold 2.5% to 3.5%. The starting material was PBMCs from the stem cell graft donor, obtained from the stem cell graft. The source of these receptors is a human donor who donated a stem cell graft to a child with acute lymphoblastic leukemia. Each CDR3 is given with its conserved first and last residue. D genes are given only for firm matches. For some rows the clone size is stated as once, few or many, or as a class when expanded; others skip it.

j_call d_call v_call clone_size cdr3_nt cdr3_aa
TRBJ2-1 TRBD2 TRBV20-1 few TGCAGTGGAGGCGGGGGAGGAACCCCCAATAATGAGCAGTTCTTC CSGGGGGTPNNEQFF
TRBJ1-1 TRBD1 TRBV13 . TGTGCCAGCAGCTTAGATCGGACAGGGGGTAAGGCGAACACTGAAGCTTTCTTT CASSLDRTGGKANTEAFF
TRBJ2-2 TRBD2 TRBV9 . TGTGCCAGCAGCGCTCCCCCTGCGGGGGGGTCCACCGGGGAGCTGTTTTTT CASSAPPAGGSTGELFF
TRBJ1-5 . TRBV3-1 few TGTGCCAGCAGTCAGTTGGGGGCAAATCAGCCCCAGCATTTT CASSQLGANQPQHF
TRBJ2-7 . TRBV7-9 few TGTGCCAGCAGCTTCTACGCCCAGGGTCCATCGGGCGAGCAGTACTTC CASSFYAQGPSGEQYF
TRBJ1-6 . TRBV4-1 . TGCGCCAGCAGCCAACCAGGGAGCTCCTATAATTCACCCCTCCACTTT CASSQPGSSYNSPLHF
TRBJ1-1 . TRBV19 few TGTGCCAGTAACGCTAAAAGCACCAGGGGCCAAATTCGCGGCGCTGAAGCTTTCTTT CASNAKSTRGQIRGAEAFF
TRBJ2-3 TRBD2 TRBV15 . TGTGCCACCAGCAGTGATTTGGGGCTAGCGGGCACAGATACGCAGTATTTT CATSSDLGLAGTDTQYF
TRBJ2-1 . TRBV3-1 few TGTGCCAGCAGCCAAGAACCTAGCGTGGCCTACAATGAGCAGTTCTTC CASSQEPSVAYNEQFF
TRBJ2-2 . TRBV20-1 . TGCAGTGCTAGAGGAGGAGGAAGCATGAACACCGGGGAGCTGTTTTTT CSARGGGSMNTGELFF
TRBJ1-3 . TRBV13 few TGTGCCAGCAGTGGCGATGGCAACACCATATATTTT CASSGDGNTIYF
TRBJ2-5 TRBD2 TRBV7-3 few TGTGCCAGCAGCCCATCGACCTCGAGCGGGAGGCCCAGGACCCAGTACTTC CASSPSTSSGRPRTQYF
TRBJ2-3 TRBD2 TRBV12-3/TRBV12-4 . TGTGCCAGCAGTTTAAGTTTGGCTAGCGGGAGGACTGATACGCAGTATTTT CASSLSLASGRTDTQYF
TRBJ2-7 TRBD1 TRBV7-2 . TGTGCCAGCAGCACGGACAGGGGTCCCTACGAGCAGTACTTC CASSTDRGPYEQYF
TRBJ2-3 . TRBV5-1 few TGCGCCAGCAGCTTGGCCGTAAGGTTAAGCACAGATACGCAGTATTTT CASSLAVRLSTDTQYF
TRBJ2-3 TRBD2 TRBV5-1 . TGCGCCAGCAGCTTGGTTCCAGCGGGGCGCACAGATACGCAGTATTTT CASSLVPAGRTDTQYF
TRBJ2-5 TRBD2 TRBV27 few TGTGCCAGCAGTTTAAGCGGGAGTCGGGAGACCCAGTACTTC CASSLSGSRETQYF
TRBJ2-5 TRBD1 TRBV20-1 . TGCAGTGCGCGACCGGGACAGGGGCGGGAGACCCAGTACTTC CSARPGQGRETQYF
TRBJ1-2 TRBD1 TRBV4-2 . TGTGCCAGCAGCCCCCCGGACAGGGGCTATGGCTACACCTTC CASSPPDRGYGYTF
TRBJ2-3 TRBD2 TRBV24-1 . TGTGCCACCAGTGATGCCGGGAGGGGTAGCACAGATACGCAGTATTTT CATSDAGRGSTDTQYF
TRBJ2-7 . TRBV7-9 once TGTGCCAGCAGCCCGGCGGGACAAAGCTCCTACGAGCAGTACTTC CASSPAGQSSYEQYF
TRBJ2-7 TRBD1 TRBV27 few TGTGCCAGCAGCCATCCGGGACAGGGTTACGAGCAGTACTTC CASSHPGQGYEQYF
TRBJ1-1 . TRBV10-3 few TGTGCCATCAGCCAGACAATCCCGAACACTGAAGCTTTCTTT CAISQTIPNTEAFF
TRBJ1-1 . TRBV4-1 . TGCGCCAGCAGCCAAGAAGGGGCCCGAGCTTTCTTT CASSQEGARAFF
TRBJ2-2 . TRBV4-1 . TGCGCCAGCAGCTCCCGGGGGAACACCGGGGAGCTGTTTTTT CASSSRGNTGELFF
TRBJ1-2 . TRBV15 . TGTGCCACCAGCAGTGGCCCCGGACGACACTATGGCTACACCTTC CATSSGPGRHYGYTF
TRBJ2-5 TRBD1 TRBV18 . TGTGCCAGCACTCCGGGACAGGTTGGGACCCAGTACTTC CASTPGQVGTQYF
TRBJ2-7 TRBD1 TRBV5-1 many TGCGCCAGCAGCACAACCCCCGGGACAGAGGCCTCGTTC CASSTTPGTEASF
TRBJ2-7 TRBD1 TRBV12-3/TRBV12-4 many TGTGCCAGCTCCGGCCGGGACAGACCCTACGAGCAGTACTTC CASSGRDRPYEQYF
TRBJ2-1 . TRBV5-1 . TGCGCCAGCAGCAGGGGGGAAACCCAGTTCTTC CASSRGETQFF
TRBJ2-3 TRBD2 TRBV7-9 . TGTGCCAGCAGCCAACCACAGGACCGGCGGGGGGATACGCAGTATTTT CASSQPQDRRGDTQYF
TRBJ1-2 . TRBV16 . TGTGCCAGCAGCCAACTAGCTTCAAAGGCAGTAAACTATGGCTACACCTTC CASSQLASKAVNYGYTF
TRBJ2-1 TRBD1 TRBV20-1 few TGCAGTGCCATGGGACAGTTAGAACTAAGACTCACCAATGAGCAGTTCTTC CSAMGQLELRLTNEQFF
TRBJ2-7 TRBD1 TRBV5-1 . TGCGCCAGCACCCTCGGGACAGGCCTCAACGAGCAGTACTTC CASTLGTGLNEQYF
TRBJ2-1 . TRBV5-1 . TGCGCCAGCAGCTTGATAGTCAGCTCCTACAATGAGCAGTTCTTC CASSLIVSSYNEQFF
TRBJ2-2 TRBD1 TRBV5-8 few TGTGCCAGCAGCCCAGCGCCGGGACAGGGGGCGTCCGGGGAGCTGTTTTTT CASSPAPGQGASGELFF
TRBJ2-4 . TRBV27 . TGTGCCAGCAGTTTGGGGCAGGGGATGAACATTCAGTACTTC CASSLGQGMNIQYF
TRBJ2-7 . TRBV18 few TGTGCCAGCTCAGGAGTCGGTCGGTCGGCCTACGAGCAGTACTTC CASSGVGRSAYEQYF
TRBJ2-2 . TRBV25-1 few TGTGCCAGCCTTGCGGTCACCGGGGAGCTGTTTTTT CASLAVTGELFF
TRBJ1-1 . TRBV5-5 . TGTGCCAGCAGCTTATCAGGGGTGAAGACTGAAGCTTTCTTT CASSLSGVKTEAFF
TRBJ1-5 TRBD1 TRBV20-1 . TGCAGTGCTAGAGGCCGATACAGGGGGCGCTTAGGGGTCCAGCCCCAGCATTTT CSARGRYRGRLGVQPQHF
TRBJ2-2 . TRBV9 few TGTGCCAGCAGCAAAGGCGGCTGGGACACCGGGGAGCTGTTTTTT CASSKGGWDTGELFF
TRBJ2-7 . TRBV27 few TGTGCCAGCAGTTTTGGGCCCGACACGGCCTACGAGCAGTACTTC CASSFGPDTAYEQYF
TRBJ1-2 . TRBV6-5 . TGTGCCAGCAGTTACCCGCAGGGTCAAGCTAACTATGGCTACACCTTC CASSYPQGQANYGYTF
TRBJ1-1 . TRBV7-8 few TGTGCCAGCAGTTCAGGGGTCCCCGTGAACACTGAAGCTTTCTTT CASSSGVPVNTEAFF
TRBJ2-7 TRBD2 TRBV27 . TGTGCCAGCAGTCCCGGACTAGCGGGAGTTATACTCGAGCAGTACTTC CASSPGLAGVILEQYF
TRBJ2-5 . TRBV9 few TGTGCCAGCAGCGTAGAGGGACTCACCCAAGAGACCCAGTACTTC CASSVEGLTQETQYF
TRBJ2-7 . TRBV9 . TGTGCCAGCAGCCCCACCCGGTTGACAGGCTACACCTACGAGCAGTACTTC CASSPTRLTGYTYEQYF
TRBJ2-7 TRBD1 TRBV18 few TGTGCCAGCTCACCACCGATGACAGGGGGCTACGAGCAGTACTTC CASSPPMTGGYEQYF
TRBJ2-1 . TRBV9 many TGTGCCAGCAGCACCCACTCCGTTTCCTACAATGAGCAGTTCTTC CASSTHSVSYNEQFF
TRBJ2-3 TRBD1 TRBV15 . TGTGCCACCAGCAGAGATCTAGCCGGGACAGGGGTTCCAGATACGCAGTATTTT CATSRDLAGTGVPDTQYF
TRBJ1-5 . TRBV20-1 few TGCAGTGCTAGAATCGGGGTGAATCAGCCCCAGCATTTT CSARIGVNQPQHF